This T cell receptor beta chain was found in a study of blood T cell repertoires in COVID-19. V was cut by 6 bases and J by 10 bases, with 13 bases left in between. The CDR3 is 12 amino acids. Germline lookup yields CDR1 MDHEN and CDR2 SYDVKM. Per the original methods: Cell counts per sample came from amplifying reference gene primers. Produced via immunoSEQ multiplex PCR; TCRdb's table is partial and in-frame only. Clonal size and the V and J genes are those of that table, whereas D and trimming came from the DNA. The sample gives roughly 100,000 clones, 80% to 85% of which show up once; 15% is in the top ten.

The sequenced sample was peripheral blood. This clonotype was obtained from a woman aged 80 or over with acute or convalescent COVID-19. The rearrangement uses TRBV28 and TRBJ2-1; D may be TRBD1 (6 bases). The CDR3 DNA reads as TGTGCCAGCAGCACAGGGTCGGGGGAGCAGTTCTTC. Translating it yields CASSTGSGEQFF.